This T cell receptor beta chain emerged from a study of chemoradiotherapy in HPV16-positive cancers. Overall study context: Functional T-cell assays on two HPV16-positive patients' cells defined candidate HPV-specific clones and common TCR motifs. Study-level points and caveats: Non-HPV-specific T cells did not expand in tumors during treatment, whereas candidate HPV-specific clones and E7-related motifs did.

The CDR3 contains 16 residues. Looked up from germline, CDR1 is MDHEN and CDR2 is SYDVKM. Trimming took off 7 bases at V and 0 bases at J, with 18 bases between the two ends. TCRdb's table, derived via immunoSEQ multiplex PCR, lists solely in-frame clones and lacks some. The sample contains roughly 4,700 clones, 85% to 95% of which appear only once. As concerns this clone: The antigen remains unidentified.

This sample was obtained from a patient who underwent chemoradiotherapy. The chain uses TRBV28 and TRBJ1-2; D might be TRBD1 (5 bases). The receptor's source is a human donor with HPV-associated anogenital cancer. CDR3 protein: CASIPEDISSNYGYTF. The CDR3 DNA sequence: TGTGCCAGCATACCGGAGGACATAAGCTCTAACTATGGCTACACCTTC.